This T cell receptor beta chain was sequenced for a study of cytomegalovirus exposure and HLA in healthy donors. Germline V gene sequence: CDR1 SSHAT, CDR2 FNYEAQ (reference sequence). The CDR3 consists of 16 residues. Turning to this clone: Compared with germline, one end of the junction differs, possibly owing to a read error.

TCRdb's copy holds only in-frame clones and misses some; the assay was immunoSEQ multiplex PCR. This table has about 67,000 clones, around 94% appearing once. This sequence was found in a woman aged 18-29 years in good health and CMV-seronegative. The sequencing sample was made of PBMCs. J is TRBJ2-5 and V is TRBV7-7, with 11 bases that match TRBD2. The CDR3 protein is CASSTNSGGGQETQYF. The CDR3 DNA reads TGTGCTAGCAGCACCAATAGCGGGGGGGGCCAAGAGACCCAGTACTTC.